This is a list of T cell receptor beta chains from one sample in a study of glioma-infiltrating T cells after dendritic cell vaccination. TCRdb's table, derived via immunoSEQ multiplex PCR, lists solely in-frame clones and lacks some. This repertoire shows about 95,000 clones, more than 75% found once; its top ten account for around 2.9%. Sequences were derived from blood, sampled before dendritic cell vaccination. The receptor source for this set is a human donor with glioblastoma. Both conserved end residues are part of each CDR3. The D gene is left open where the match is weak. The size field is filled for only some rows; it gives once, few, many or a size class.

d_call	clone_size	v_call	j_call	cdr3_nt	cdr3_aa
-	once	TRBV7-3	TRBJ2-7	TGTGCCAGCAGCTTAACAGCAGGGTACGAGCAGTACTTC	CASSLTAGYEQYF
-	-	TRBV10-3	TRBJ1-5	TGTGCCATCAGTGAGCGCTCTCAGGGTAGCAATCAGCCCCAGCATTTT	CAISERSQGSNQPQHF
TRBD1	-	TRBV6-1	TRBJ1-1	TGTGCCAGCAGTGAACATTTCCGACAGGGGTGGGCTTTCTTT	CASSEHFRQGWAFF
TRBD1	-	TRBV5-1	TRBJ1-3	TGCGCCAGCAGCCCCCTCGGACAGGGGGGAGGAAACACCATATATTTT	CASSPLGQGGGNTIYF
-	once	TRBV5-1	TRBJ1-2	TGCGCCAGCAGCTCCGGGAGTAACTATGGCTACACCTTC	CASSSGSNYGYTF
-	-	TRBV27	TRBJ2-3	TGTGCCAGCAGTCGCTTGGCGGGGGCTAGCACAGATACGCAGTATTTT	CASSRLAGASTDTQYF
TRBD2	-	TRBV19	TRBJ2-2	TGTGCCAGTAGTATCGGGACTAGCGGGGTAGTGCGATACGCCGGGGAGCTGTTTTTT	CASSIGTSGVVRYAGELFF
-	-	TRBV5-1	TRBJ2-7	TGCGCCAGCAGCTTGGGCGGGGTAGAAGAGCAGTACTTC	CASSLGGVEEQYF
-	-	TRBV5-1	TRBJ2-7	TGCGCCAGCAGCTTGTCGACTAGCGAGCAGTACTTC	CASSLSTSEQYF
TRBD1	-	TRBV2	TRBJ1-1	TGTGCCACCAGGGGACAGTTCAACACTGAAGCTTTCTTT	CATRGQFNTEAFF
-	once	TRBV29-1	TRBJ1-3	TGCAGCGTTGTCGGGAGCTCTGGAAACACCATATATTTT	CSVVGSSGNTIYF
TRBD1	-	TRBV7-2	TRBJ2-3	TGTGCCAGCAGCTCTCTCATGGGACAGATGGGTACGCAGTATTTT	CASSSLMGQMGTQYF
TRBD1	-	TRBV7-7	TRBJ2-2	TGTGCTAGCAGTTTATCGGACAGGACGAACACCGGGGAGCTGTTTTTT	CASSLSDRTNTGELFF
-	-	TRBV5-1	TRBJ1-1	TGCGCCAGCAGCGGTGGGGTAAAGGGGACTGAAGCTTTCTTT	CASSGGVKGTEAFF
TRBD1	once	TRBV29-1	TRBJ1-2	TGCAGCGCCCCCCGGGACAGGGGTTATGGCTACACCTTC	CSAPRDRGYGYTF
-	-	TRBV7-2	TRBJ2-1	TGTGCCAGCAGCTTTCTGAGGTACAATGAGCAGTTCTTC	CASSFLRYNEQFF
-	-	TRBV6-5	TRBJ2-7	TGTGCCAGCAGGGATAGGGACAACTACGAGCAGTACTTC	CASRDRDNYEQYF
TRBD2	-	TRBV5-1	TRBJ2-3	TGCGCCAGCAGCTGGGCTAGCGGGAGCGTAGATACGCAGTATTTT	CASSWASGSVDTQYF
TRBD2	once	TRBV11-3	TRBJ2-7	TGTGCCAGCAGCATTAGACTAGCGGGAGCGAACGAGCAGTACTTC	CASSIRLAGANEQYF
-	-	TRBV6-6	TRBJ2-7	TGTGCCAGCAGTCGTGACAGGGAGGTATCCTACGAGCAGTACTTC	CASSRDREVSYEQYF
-	few	TRBV28	TRBJ1-3	TGTGCCAGCAGTTTTGGGCAGGTTGGCTCTGGAAACACCATATATTTT	CASSFGQVGSGNTIYF
TRBD1	-	TRBV15	TRBJ1-5	TGTGCCACCAGCAGCCCTCAGGGGGCACACAATCAGCCCCAGCATTTT	CATSSPQGAHNQPQHF
-	-	TRBV11-1	TRBJ2-7	TGTGCCAGCCGGGGTTATAGCTACGAGCAGTACTTC	CASRGYSYEQYF
TRBD2	-	TRBV11-1	TRBJ2-5	TGTGCCAGCAGATCCGGGACTAGCGGCCAAGAGACCCAGTACTTC	CASRSGTSGQETQYF
-	-	TRBV5-5	TRBJ1-2	TGTGCCAGCAGTATGGAGATGGTTGCTAACTATGGCTACACCTTC	CASSMEMVANYGYTF
-	-	TRBV20-1	TRBJ2-7	TGCAGTGCTAGAGATTCAGTCGAGCAGTACTTC	CSARDSVEQYF
-	-	TRBV7-6	TRBJ1-2	TGTGCCAGCAGCCTGGACAGTTCCTATGGCTACACCTTC	CASSLDSSYGYTF
-	-	TRBV5-6	TRBJ2-1	TGTGCCAGCAGCTCAGTGGGAGGGGGGTACAATGAGCAGTTCTTC	CASSSVGGGYNEQFF
-	-	TRBV5-8	TRBJ1-2	TGTGCCAGCAGCAATGAACAGGGACGCTATGGCTACACCTTC	CASSNEQGRYGYTF
-	once	TRBV21-1	TRBJ2-7	TGTGCCAGCAGCCCCCGGTCGACAGGGACCTCCTACGAGCAGTACTTC	CASSPRSTGTSYEQYF
TRBD1	once	TRBV5-1	TRBJ2-1	TGCGCCAGCAGCCCAGGGACAGGGAAAGGGAATGAGCAGTTCTTC	CASSPGTGKGNEQFF
TRBD1	-	TRBV6-1	TRBJ1-2	TGTGCCAGCAGTACCAGGACAGGGACAGGTGGCTACACCTTC	CASSTRTGTGGYTF
-	-	TRBV9	TRBJ1-5	TGTGCCAGCAGCGTGAAGGGCGGGAATCAGCCCCAGCATTTT	CASSVKGGNQPQHF
-	once	TRBV6-1	TRBJ2-7	TGTGCCAGCACCGGGTGGCCGTCGACCTACGAGCAGTACTTC	CASTGWPSTYEQYF
TRBD2	once	TRBV7-2	TRBJ2-7	TGTGCCAGCAGCTTAGGGACTAGCGGGACTCGCTACGAGCAGTACTTC	CASSLGTSGTRYEQYF
TRBD1	-	TRBV19	TRBJ1-4	TGTGCCAGTAGTATTAGGGGACAGCCGAATGAAAAACTGTTTTTT	CASSIRGQPNEKLFF
-	few	TRBV5-5	TRBJ1-2	TGTGCCAGCAGCCTTATCGACAATAACTATGGCTACACCTTC	CASSLIDNNYGYTF
TRBD1	-	TRBV2	TRBJ2-3	TGTGCCAGCAGGCTGGACAGGGCTGTGACAGATACGCAGTATTTT	CASRLDRAVTDTQYF
-	few	TRBV7-9	TRBJ1-1	TGTGCCAGCAGCCGGCGGGACACTGAAGCTTTCTTT	CASSRRDTEAFF
TRBD1	few	TRBV10-3	TRBJ1-2	TGTGCCATCAGAAAGACAGGGACATATGATGGCTACACCTTC	CAIRKTGTYDGYTF
-	-	TRBV5-1	TRBJ1-1	TGCGCCAGCAGCTTGGGCGTCGGAGGGATGAACACTGAAGCTTTCTTT	CASSLGVGGMNTEAFF
-	-	TRBV5-1	TRBJ1-1	TGCGCCAGCAGCTTGACGGGAATACCTGAAGCTTTCTTT	CASSLTGIPEAFF
-	-	TRBV7-2	TRBJ2-5	TGTGCCAGCAGCTTCTCCCCAGGGGGGTTTACCCAGTACTTC	CASSFSPGGFTQYF
-	-	TRBV27	TRBJ2-3	TGTGCCAGCAGTGTTGGAGCGACTAGCACAGATACGCAGTATTTT	CASSVGATSTDTQYF
TRBD1	-	TRBV18	TRBJ1-1	TGTGCCAGCTCACCGACAGGGATGAACACTGAAGCTTTCTTT	CASSPTGMNTEAFF
-	-	TRBV4-1	TRBJ2-5	TGCGCCAGCAGCCAAGATCGGGCAGGCCTCGGCGGGAAAGAGACCCAGTACTTC	CASSQDRAGLGGKETQYF
-	-	TRBV27	TRBJ1-5	TGTGCCAGCGGTTATGTGCCGGGTCAGCCCCAGCATTTT	CASGYVPGQPQHF
-	-	TRBV7-3	TRBJ1-3	TGTGCCAGCAGCTTCGGAGTGAGAGGAAACACCATATATTTT	CASSFGVRGNTIYF
TRBD2	-	TRBV19	TRBJ2-3	TGTGCCAGTAGTAGCGGGAGGGTTGGGGATACGCAGTATTTT	CASSSGRVGDTQYF
TRBD1	-	TRBV7-8	TRBJ1-2	TGTGCCAGCAGCGCCCGGGACAGGGGGCCTCAGCTCGCCTTC	CASSARDRGPQLAF
-	-	TRBV6-5	TRBJ2-2	TGTGCCCGACGGGGGGCTAGGGGCGGGGAGCTGTTTTTT	CARRGARGGELFF